The entry below describes one T cell receptor beta chain. The entry originates in a study of blood T cell repertoires in COVID-19. Some clones are missing from TCRdb's copy, which holds only in-frame ones; the method was immunoSEQ multiplex PCR. This sample carries roughly 140,000 clones, over 75% of them seen once, and the ten largest clones take 3% to 4%. Participants were aged about 18 to 100 years, lived in under 25 US areas, and enrolled virtually. The receptor comes from a man aged 50 or older in a cohort exposed to, infected with or recovered from COVID-19 (not recorded which). The material sequenced was PBMCs or T cells enriched from blood (not recorded which).

The CDR3 reads CASSQESSGSTYEQYF. The DNA of the CDR3 is TGTGCCAGCAGCCAAGAGTCTAGCGGGAGTACCTACGAGCAGTACTTC. The chain links TRBV3-1 (or the pseudogene TRBV3-2) to TRBJ2-7; TRBD2 matches 10 bases. V shed 0 bases, J shed 2 bases, and the junction held 4 bases outside the gene matches. The CDR3 is 16 amino acids. CDR1 and CDR2 (germline): LGHDT, YNNKEL (reference sequence).